This T cell receptor beta chain appears in the sequencing data of a study of blood T cell repertoires in COVID-19. The wider study: Some COVID-19 samples were acute and others convalescent; all came from the United States, Italy and Spain. Nucleic acid was either cDNA or gDNA, and it came from T cells, B-cell-depleted T cells, or PBMCs.

Germline assignment: CDR1 LNHDA and CDR2 SQIVND (reference sequence). Trimming took off 4 bases at V and 2 bases at J, with 17 bases between the two ends. The CDR3 is 16 amino acids. The authors' processing: Amplified reference gene primers provided the basis for estimating nucleated cell counts. Data came from immunoSEQ multiplex PCR; TCRdb stores just in-frame clones and leaves some out. That table supplies the V and J calls and clone size; D and trimming were determined from the DNA. The table records about 210,000 clones, 80% to 90% of them present only once. The sequence came from a man in his forties who had recovered from COVID-19. The chain has TRBV19 and TRBJ1-1; D may be TRBD1 (6 bases). Sequences were obtained from peripheral blood. The CDR3 sequence is CASSTGPQGGNTEAFF. DNA of the CDR3: TGTGCCAGTAGTACCGGCCCTCAAGGGGGTAACACTGAAGCTTTCTTT.